These 8 T cell receptor beta chains were all obtained from the same sample, sequenced in a study of blood T cell repertoires in COVID-19. Only in-frame clones appear in the TCRdb table, and some are missing; sequencing was by immunoSEQ multiplex PCR. The sample consists of about 130,000 clones, about four fifths of them appearing once. The sequencing sample was made of peripheral blood. These receptor sequences come from a woman aged 45 to 65 with acute or convalescent COVID-19.

This chain connects TRBV23-1 to TRBJ1-1; D gene uncertain. TRBV23-1 belongs to the ORF category, with a function that is uncertain. V lost 3 bases, J lost 7 bases, and 24 bases lay in between. The CDR3 totals 17 residues. The CDR3 nucleotides are TGCGCCAGCAGTCAGAATCTCCGGTGCCCCGCCTTTGTTGAAGCTTTCTTT. Its translation is CASSQNLRCPAFVEAFF.

This clone was detected once. This rearrangement joins TRBV25-1 to TRBJ2-7, with 7 bases identical to TRBD1. V shed 6 bases, J shed 5 bases, and the junction held 10 bases outside the gene matches. Germline V gene lookup returns CDR1 MGHDK and CDR2 SYGVNS. CDR3 length equals 14 residues. The CDR3 protein is CASSLQGSVHEQYF. CDR3 DNA sequence: TGTGCCAGCAGCCTACAGGGGTCCGTCCACGAGCAGTACTTC.

Only a few counts were recorded for this clone. The V and J genes are TRBV5-5 and TRBJ1-3; 8 bases are shared with TRBD1. The CDR3 runs 15 residues. CDR1 SGHKS and CDR2 YYEKEE come from the germline V gene (reference sequence). Trimming took 0 bases from V and 3 from J; bases not matched to a gene: 2. For the CDR3, the DNA is TGTGCCAGCAGCTTGGAACAGGGGGGTGGAAACACCATATATTTT. The encoded protein is CASSLEQGGGNTIYF.

The CDR3 nucleotides read TGTGCCAGCAGCTTCTATAGTTCCGATGAGCAGTTCTTC. This codes for CASSFYSSDEQFF. The chain carries TRBV5-6 and TRBJ2-1; D not resolved. Germline V gene sequence: CDR1 SGHDT, CDR2 YYEEEE. The length of the CDR3 is 13 residues. V was trimmed by 2 bases and J by 8 bases, leaving 11 bases between them.

V is TRBV27 and J is TRBJ2-7; maybe TRBD1 (5 bases). The CDR3 is 16 residues long. With 6 bases removed from V and 1 base from J, the gap between germline ends came to 19 bases. Germline CDR1 MNHEY, CDR2 SMNVEV (reference sequence). CDR3 loop: CASRPTGRQGSYEQYF. The CDR3 DNA reads as TGTGCCAGCAGACCGACCGGCCGGCAGGGATCCTACGAGCAGTACTTC.

The chain recombines TRBV7-2 with TRBJ2-1; D might be TRBD1 (5 bases). The CDR3 consists of 15 residues. V was pared by 1 base and J by 7 bases, with 14 bases between. CDR1 and CDR2 from the germline V gene are SGHTA and FQGNSA. In DNA, the CDR3 is TGTGCCAGCAGCTTAGATCCCGCCAGGGTAAATGAGCAGTTCTTC. Residues: CASSLDPARVNEQFF.

The chain couples TRBV29-1 to TRBJ1-2, with D possibly TRBD1 on 6 matching bases. The ends were cut back, 0 bases at V and 6 bases at J, with 23 bases in the middle. The CDR3 totals 17 residues. Germline V gene data show CDR1 as SQVTM and CDR2 as ANQGSEA. The CDR3 nucleotides read TGCAGCGTTGAAGATCTTATGGGGAAAGCGGCAGGGGATGGCTACACCTTC. Its translation is CSVEDLMGKAAGDGYTF.

A few counts support this clone. CDR3 sequence reads: CASSVSGVYRTDTQYF. The DNA for the CDR3 is TGTGCCAGCAGCGTTTCAGGGGTATACCGCACAGATACGCAGTATTTT. The V gene is TRBV9, the J gene TRBJ2-3; tentatively, D is TRBD1 (6 bases). Germline V gene sequence: CDR1 SGDLS, CDR2 YYNGEE. The CDR3 spans 16 residues. V dropped 2 bases and J dropped 1 base, with 14 bases sitting between them.